The 29 T cell receptor beta chains listed next were all sequenced from one sample in a study of blood T cells in healthy people across ages. Then a second PCR, running roughly 6 to 12 cycles, was carried out with a sample-barcoded 5' primer and a J-beta primer mix. In TCRdb, the 5' RACE reads were re-called with MiXCR into one record per CDR3 protein. The sample contains around 1,700,000 distinct CDR3 sequences, over 25% of which appear only once. Material for sequencing was blood. These receptors all come from a woman aged 25 to 39 in good health.

The chain carries TRBV5-1 and TRBJ2-7, with TRBD2 identical over 11 bases. The V segment lost 5 bases and the J segment 2 bases; nucleotides outside the gene matches: 6. CDR3 length equals 15 residues. From germline, CDR1 is SGHRS and CDR2 YFSETQ. Here the CDR3 reads CASRQRLAGTYEQYF. In DNA, the CDR3 is TGCGCCAGCAGACAGAGACTAGCGGGAACCTACGAGCAGTACTTC.

The chain uses TRBV6-2 or TRBV6-3 and TRBJ2-7, with 8 bases fitting TRBD1. The V and J ends lost 2 bases and 3 bases, in that order; junction bases with no gene match: 6. Germline CDR1 reads MNHEY; CDR2 reads SVGEGT. The CDR3 contains 15 residues. CDR3 sequence (DNA): TGTGCCAGCAGTTACACCGGGACAGGAGGCTACGAGCAGTACTTC. The encoded protein is CASSYTGTGGYEQYF.

In this sample, this clonotype turned up a few times. The chain carries TRBV12-3 or TRBV12-4 and TRBJ2-6; D is ambiguous. The CDR3 totals 13 residues. V was trimmed by 3 bases and J by 11 bases, leaving 11 bases between them. The CDR3 nucleotides read TGTGCCAGCAGTTTTGTGGGTTTCCACGTCCTGACTTTC. It translates to CASSFVGFHVLTF.

V is TRBV15 and J is TRBJ1-1; 9 bases agree with TRBD1. CDR1 and CDR2 from the germline V gene are LNHNV and YYDKDF (reference sequence). Germline trimming cut 3 bases from V and 4 bases from J; bases unmatched to any gene: 3. The CDR3 has 14 residues. The CDR3: CATSSPGQGTEAFF. Written as DNA, the CDR3 is TGTGCCACCAGCAGTCCGGGACAGGGCACTGAAGCTTTCTTT.

This clonotype was counted a few times. The chain links TRBV12-3 or TRBV12-4 to TRBJ2-1; 10 bases match TRBD1. Trimming took 7 bases from V and 6 from J; bases not matched to a gene: 12. This CDR3 contains 16 residues. The CDR3 loop is CASTPRLGQGPNEQFF. The CDR3 DNA reads TGTGCCAGCACGCCTCGTCTGGGACAGGGGCCCAATGAGCAGTTCTTC.

About this clonotype itself: This sequence may be a read error, since a much larger clone differs from it by one base. The chain has TRBV5-1 and TRBJ2-7; 12 positions agree with TRBD1. V lost 4 bases and J lost 6; bases outside the gene matches: 11. Per germline, CDR1 SGHRS and CDR2 YFSETQ. The CDR3 length is 16 residues. The CDR3 DNA reads TGCGCCAGCAGCCCGTTTGAAGGGACAGGGGGCTGCGAGCAGTACTTC. This codes for CASSPFEGTGGCEQYF.

The chain is built from TRBV20-1 and TRBJ1-1; D gene unclear. This CDR3 is 15 amino acids long. V dropped 0 bases and J dropped 0 bases, with 11 bases sitting between them. Germline assignment: CDR1 DFQATT and CDR2 SNEGSKA (reference sequence). CDR3 nucleotide sequence: TGCAGTGCTAGAGATCTCTACAGCATGAACACTGAAGCTTTCTTT. Protein: CSARDLYSMNTEAFF.

The chain combines TRBV6-2 or TRBV6-3 with TRBJ2-4; D unclear. The CDR3 has 14 amino acids. From germline, CDR1 is MNHEY and CDR2 SVGEGT. Trimming pared 7 bases from V and 13 bases from J, leaving 23 bases between. In DNA form, the CDR3 reads TGTGCCAGCACCCCCTCAACGGTGAACTACAAGCAGTACTTC. Residues: CASTPSTVNYKQYF.

This clonotype was observed a few times. CDR3 sequence: CASSYAGTGNEQYF. The DNA for the CDR3 is TGTGCCAGCAGTTACGCCGGGACAGGGAACGAGCAGTACTTC. The J gene is TRBJ2-7, the V gene TRBV6-2 or TRBV6-3; the match to TRBD1 covers 9 bases. Trimming took 2 bases from V and 5 from J; bases not matched to a gene: 4. The CDR3 spans 14 residues. Germline loops: CDR1 MNHEY, CDR2 SVGEGT.

This clonotype appeared many times. The V and J genes are TRBV10-3 and TRBJ2-5; D is perhaps TRBD2 (6 bases). Trimming shortened V by 6 bases and J by 4 bases, and 12 bases separated the two germline ends. Germline assignment: CDR1 ENHRY and CDR2 SYGVKD. The CDR3 extends over 13 amino acids. CDR3 region: CAIRGDFRETQYF. The CDR3 DNA follows: TGTGCCATCAGAGGGGACTTTCGAGAGACCCAGTACTTC.

This clonotype was seen a few times. The chain uses TRBV18 and TRBJ2-1, with 8 bases aligning to TRBD2. Per germline, CDR1 KGHSH and CDR2 LQKENI. Trimming removed 4 bases from V and 10 bases from J; junction bases left unmatched: 9. This CDR3 region has 14 residues. The CDR3 nucleotides read TGTGCCAGCTCACAAAGACAGCGGGAGAAGGAGCAGTTCTTC. Translating it yields CASSQRQREKEQFF.

The chain combines TRBV10-1 with TRBJ2-7; perhaps TRBD1 as D (6 bases). Germline CDR1 is WNHNN and CDR2 is SYGVQD (reference sequence). There are 16 residues in the CDR3. The V and J ends lost 9 bases and 3 bases respectively, with 24 bases between them. Here the CDR3 DNA reads TGCGCCAGTAGTAGGATCGGGACAAGGGCAGACTACGAGCAGTACTTC. This codes for CASSRIGTRADYEQYF.

The CDR3 region is CASSTWDLSTDTQYF. The CDR3 DNA is TGTGCCAGCAGCACTTGGGACTTGAGCACAGATACGCAGTATTTT. This chain joins TRBV9 and TRBJ2-3, with TRBD2 as a possible D gene (6 bases). The germline V gene has CDR1 SGDLS and CDR2 YYNGEE. The CDR3 totals 15 residues. V was pared by 4 bases and J by 0 bases, with 12 bases between. Combining the CDR3 with reference TRBV9 and TRBJ2-3 gives the whole variable domain DSGVTQTPKHLITATGQRVTLRCSPRSGDLSVYWYQQSLDQGLQFLIQYYNGEERAKGNILERFSAQQFPDLHSELNLSSLELGDSALYFCASSTWDLSTDTQYFGPGTRLTVL.

Notes on this clonotype: At one end, the junction sequence differs from germline, possibly due to a read error. The chain combines TRBV12-3 or TRBV12-4 with TRBJ2-7, with 10 positions matching TRBD2. This CDR3 comprises 15 residues. Here the CDR3 DNA reads TGTACCAGCAGCCACCGGACTAGCGGTACCTACGAGCAGTACTTC. It translates to CTSSHRTSGTYEQYF.

The sample holds a few counts of this clonotype. The chain is built from TRBV10-3 and TRBJ2-3; D unresolved. This CDR3 contains 14 residues. The ends were cut back, 3 bases at V and 2 bases at J, with 9 bases in the middle. The germline gives CDR1 ENHRY, CDR2 SYGVKD. CDR3 DNA: TGTGCCATCAGTGAAAGACCCGACACAGATACGCAGTATTTT. It is translated as CAISERPDTDTQYF.

This clonotype was recorded a few times. This chain links TRBV20-1 with TRBJ1-5; D unresolved. The CDR3 is 15 residues long. The V end was cut by 1 base, the J end by 0 bases, with 10 bases between. The germline CDR1 and CDR2 sequences are DFQATT and SNEGSKA (reference sequence). The CDR3 DNA sequence: TGCAGTGCTAGAGTGGGCAGTTCTAGCAATCAGCCCCAGCATTTT. This sequence encodes CSARVGSSSNQPQHF.

The V gene is TRBV4-1, the J gene TRBJ2-7; 7 bases are a match to TRBD2. The CDR3 contains 17 residues. Germline V gene data show CDR1 as MGHRA and CDR2 as YSYEKL. After removal of 4 bases from V and 0 bases from J, the junction contained 12 bases not matched to a gene. CDR3 sequence: CASSLPVSSGSSYEQYF. The CDR3 DNA reads TGCGCCAGCAGCCTCCCGGTGTCTAGCGGCTCCTCCTACGAGCAGTACTTC.

This clonotype was counted between two and nine times. The V call is TRBV5-1, the J call TRBJ2-7; D unresolved. V lost 0 bases and J 4 bases, leaving 8 bases between the germline ends. The CDR3 spans 13 residues. Per germline, CDR1 SGHRS and CDR2 YFSETQ. The DNA of the CDR3 is TGCGCCAGCAGCTTGGAAATAGCTTACGAGCAGTACTTC. Protein sequence: CASSLEIAYEQYF.

The chain couples TRBV5-1 to TRBJ2-1; D not resolved. The CDR3 spans 12 residues. Trimming pared 1 base from V and 8 bases from J, leaving 7 bases between. Germline V gene sequence: CDR1 SGHRS, CDR2 YFSETQ. This chain's CDR3 is CASSLQYDEQFF. CDR3 nucleotide sequence: TGCGCCAGCAGCTTGCAATACGATGAGCAGTTCTTC.

This clonotype has more than one count but fewer than ten. The V gene is TRBV28, the J gene TRBJ2-4; 11 bases are a match to TRBD2. The end of the DNA aligns better with TRBJ2-7, so the J call may be wrong. Germline CDR1 MDHEN, CDR2 SYDVKM. The CDR3 is 16 amino acids. CDR3 nucleotide sequence: TGTGCCAGCACCGGGACTAGCGGTACGTCGACCTACGAGCAGTACTTC. Translated, it gives CASTGTSGTSTYEQYF.

Many counts were recorded for this clonotype. The V and J genes are TRBV20-1 and TRBJ2-7; the D gene is possibly TRBD1 (6 bases). Trimming cost V 6 bases and J 1 base, with 10 bases left between them. Per the germline V gene, CDR1 is DFQATT and CDR2 is SNEGSKA (reference sequence). The CDR3 length is 12 residues. In nucleotides, the CDR3 is TGCAGTGCGCCAACAGGGTCCTACGAGCAGTACTTC. It yields the protein CSAPTGSYEQYF.

The chain recombines TRBV7-7 with TRBJ2-5; D is uncertain. Trimming pared 8 bases from V and 2 bases from J, leaving 6 bases between. Germline CDR1 is SSHAT and CDR2 is FNYEAQ (reference sequence). This CDR3 spans 11 amino acids. The CDR3 sequence is CASLGQETQYF. In nucleotides, the CDR3 is TGTGCCAGCCTGGGGCAAGAGACCCAGTACTTC. Variable domain in full (rest from reference TRBV7-7 and TRBJ2-5): GAGVSQSPRYKVTKRGQDVTLRCDPISSHATLYWYQQALGQGPEFLTYFNYEAQPDKSGLPSDRFSAERPEGSISTLTIQRTEQRDSAMYRCASLGQETQYFGPGTRLLVL.

The chain couples TRBV20-1 to TRBJ2-3; 8 nucleotides match TRBD2. CDR3 length: 14 residues. The trim removed 6 bases at V and 3 bases at J, leaving 8 bases unmatched. Germline V gene sequence: CDR1 DFQATT, CDR2 SNEGSKA (reference sequence). The CDR3: CSARQAGETDTQYF. CDR3 in DNA: TGCAGTGCCCGGCAAGCGGGAGAGACAGATACGCAGTATTTT.

J is TRBJ2-1 and V is TRBV5-1; possibly TRBD1 for D (5 bases). Trimming stripped 4 bases from V and 9 bases from J, with 14 bases between. CDR1 is SGHRS, CDR2 YFSETQ, per germline. The CDR3 is 13 residues long. The CDR3 bases are TGCGCCAGCAGCCCACGTACAGGTGGTGAGCAGTTCTTC. Protein product: CASSPRTGGEQFF.

The chain combines TRBV20-1 with TRBJ1-5, with D uncertain. The CDR3 is 12 amino acids. Deletions cut 3 bases from V and 4 bases from J, with 7 bases between. CDR1 and CDR2 (germline): DFQATT, SNEGSKA (reference sequence). The CDR3 region has the DNA TGCAGTGCTAGTGTTCGAAATCAGCCCCAGCATTTT. Translation gives CSASVRNQPQHF.

This clonotype has only a few counts. The CDR3 reads CASSQATDRWNTEAFF. The DNA of the CDR3 is TGCGCCAGCAGCCAGGCTACGGACAGGTGGAACACTGAAGCTTTCTTT. This rearrangement joins TRBV4-1 to TRBJ1-1; 7 bases line up with TRBD1. The CDR3 covers 16 residues. The trim removed 3 bases at V and 1 base at J, leaving 8 bases unmatched. Germline V CDR1 and CDR2: MGHRA, YSYEKL.

Many counts were recorded for this clonotype. This chain links TRBV12-3 or TRBV12-4 with TRBJ2-7; tentative D call: TRBD1 (5 bases). Trimming removed 5 bases at V and 6 bases at J, with 14 bases between. The CDR3 covers 13 residues. CDR3 loop: CASSIRQSGEQYF. The CDR3 DNA follows: TGTGCCAGCAGTATACGACAGTCAGGCGAGCAGTACTTC.

This clonotype was picked up a small number of times. In nucleotides, the CDR3 is TGTGCCAGCAGCTTGACAGGGGATGATGGCTACACCTTC. It is translated as CASSLTGDDGYTF. The rearrangement links TRBV7-2 to TRBJ1-2; 8 bases line up with TRBD1. Germline values: CDR1 SGHTA, CDR2 FQGNSA. The CDR3 length is 13 residues. J was trimmed by 6 bases and V by 3 bases; bases with no gene match: 3.

CDR3: CASSPTGASYNEQFF. The DNA of the CDR3 is TGTGCCAGCAGCCCGACAGGGGCATCCTACAATGAGCAGTTCTTC. The chain is built from TRBV3-1 and TRBJ2-1; 8 bases map to TRBD1. From germline, CDR1 is LGHDT and CDR2 YNNKEL (reference sequence). J gave up 1 base and V 4 bases, and 3 bases lay outside the gene matches. The CDR3 covers 15 residues.